This TCR beta chain was sequenced during a study of cytotoxic CD8 clonotypes in ibrutinib-treated CLL (dated by TCRdb to the early 2020s). As for the study more broadly: In this cohort, approximately 15 patients were treatment-naive and 11 to 12 were relapsed/refractory, while fewer than 18 had unmutated IGHV. Partial responses were observed in approximately 24 patients and complete responses in 2; after a median follow-up of around 68 months, remission was maintained in around 14 patients and progression was observed in around twelve. Response samples were obtained after a median of approximately twelve months of treatment, with a range of roughly 6 to 40 months. Samples averaged approximately 260,000 productive templates and just under 95,000 productive rearrangements. Longitudinal samples were obtainable from about 30% of the 86 participants in the trial. Cryopreserved peripheral blood mononuclear cells were obtained prior to treatment, at the time of response, and at either disease progression or sustained remission. Patients were still on ibrutinib when every remission and progressive disease sample was collected.

Counted from cysteine to phenylalanine, this CDR3 has 15 amino acids. Only the CDR3 part of the read is kept: 45 bases, read in frame from the first base. V loses 1 base of germline sequence and J loses 0 bases, and the interval between the two ends is 7 bases. CDR1 and CDR2 are read off the germline V gene as MGHRA and YSYEKL. The sample's time point label is to be understood as: progressive disease on ibrutinib. For TCR beta library preparation, about 2.1 micrograms of genomic DNA were extracted from the cryopreserved PBMCs. Longitudinal blood samples from CLL patients on ibrutinib monotherapy were analyzed using high-throughput TCR beta sequencing. Patients were enrolled in a phase 2 open-label single-center ibrutinib monotherapy trial. Note on this clone: The specificity of this receptor is unknown. Base qualities are missing; no much larger clone stands one base away.

Broad study findings and their caveats: Public clonotypes were rare and either contracted or stayed stable during treatment, and the rise in clonality at ibrutinib response reflected the expansion of private clonotypes. Clonality increased at ibrutinib response, stayed stable in sustained remission, and fell back toward baseline at progression. Baseline clonality exceeded that of age-matched healthy donors and correlated strongly with circulating CD8+ T-cell counts. Lymph node repertoires were not examined, and the timing of sampling was not matched between patients in sustained remission and those whose disease progressed.

On a MiSeq, deep resolution sequencing aimed for a depth between 1 in 1 million and 1 in 200,000 T cells, with each clonotype covered roughly 10x on average. The immunoSEQ hsTCRB Kit was used to generate the TCR beta libraries. As for the authors' bioinformatics: ImmunoSEQ Data Assistant and ImmunoSEQ Analyzer were used for data analysis, and V, D and J genes were assigned according to IMGT definitions. Clonality was computed as one minus normalized Shannon entropy of productive rearrangement frequencies, ranging from 0 to 1. Public clonotype analysis was restricted to overrepresented clonotypes comprising at least 0.05% of each patient's repertoire. About twelve repertoires from age-matched healthy donors, obtained from immuneACCESS, served as clonality controls. TCRdb stores this immuneACCESS table with in-frame sequences only. Part of the clones is absent; in the studies checked, under half of the shortfall reflects unresolved V genes, and no reason is known for the rest. That table supplies the V and J calls and clone size; D and trimming were determined from the DNA. This sample holds around 77,000 clones; approximately 80% were observed only once. The ten largest clonotypes hold about 8% of the sample.

This TCR came from a human donor with chronic lymphocytic leukemia. This receptor chain uses TRBV4-1 and TRBJ1-5; the best D guess is TRBD1, with 5 bases matching. The sequenced sample was PBMCs, obtained at disease progression, from a patient treated with ibrutinib. The DNA sequence is as follows: TGCGCCAGCAGCCAAGTAGGGGATAGCAATCAGCCCCAGCATTTT. Its protein reads: CASSQVGDSNQPQHF.